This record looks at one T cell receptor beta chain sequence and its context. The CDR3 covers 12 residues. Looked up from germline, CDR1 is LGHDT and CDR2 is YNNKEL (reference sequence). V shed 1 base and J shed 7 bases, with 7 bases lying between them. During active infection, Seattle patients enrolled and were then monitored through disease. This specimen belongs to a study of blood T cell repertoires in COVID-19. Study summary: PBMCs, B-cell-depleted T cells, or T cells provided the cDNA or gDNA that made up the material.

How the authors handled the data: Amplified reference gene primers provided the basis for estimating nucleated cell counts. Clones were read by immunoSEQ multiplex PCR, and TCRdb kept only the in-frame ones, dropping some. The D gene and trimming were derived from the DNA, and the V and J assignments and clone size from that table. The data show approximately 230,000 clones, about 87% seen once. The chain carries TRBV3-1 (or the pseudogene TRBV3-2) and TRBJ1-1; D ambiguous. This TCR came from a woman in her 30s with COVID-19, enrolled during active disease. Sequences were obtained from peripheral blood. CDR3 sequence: CASSQGESEAFF. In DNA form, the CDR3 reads TGTGCCAGCAGCCAAGGAGAGAGTGAAGCTTTCTTT.